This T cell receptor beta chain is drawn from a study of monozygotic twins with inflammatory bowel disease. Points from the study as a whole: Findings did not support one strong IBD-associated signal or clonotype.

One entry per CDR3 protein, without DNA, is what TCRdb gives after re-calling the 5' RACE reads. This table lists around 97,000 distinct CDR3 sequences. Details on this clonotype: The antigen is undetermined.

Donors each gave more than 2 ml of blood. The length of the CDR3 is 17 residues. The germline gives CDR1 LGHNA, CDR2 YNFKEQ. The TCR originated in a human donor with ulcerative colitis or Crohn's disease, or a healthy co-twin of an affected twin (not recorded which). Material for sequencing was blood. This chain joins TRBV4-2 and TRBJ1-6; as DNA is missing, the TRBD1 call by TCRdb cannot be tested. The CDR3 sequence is CASSQERQLMRNSPLHF.